The subject of this entry is one TCR beta chain. J gave up 7 bases and V 2 bases, and 4 bases lay outside the gene matches. Germline loops: CDR1 SGHDT, CDR2 YYEEEE. CDR3 size: 13 residues. Individuals drawn from around 24 US areas were roughly 18 to 89 years old. The data were obtained in a study of blood T cell repertoires in COVID-19. Study background: T cells, B-cell-depleted T cells, or PBMCs supplied cDNA or gDNA.

Repertoires were generated with immunoSEQ multiplex PCR, while TCRdb's copy carries only in-frame clones and drops some. The table includes roughly 200,000 clones, around 86% detected once. This receptor was obtained from a middle-aged man with acute COVID-19. The sample consisted of PBMCs or T cells enriched from blood (not recorded which). This chain links TRBV5-6 with TRBJ1-2, with TRBD1 matching 8 bases. The CDR3 sequence is CASSFTQGAGYTF. CDR3 bases: TGTGCCAGCAGCTTCACCCAGGGGGCTGGCTACACCTTC.